Listed here are 21 T cell receptor beta chains from one sample, sequenced in a study of breast tumors, draining lymph nodes, adjacent tissues. From the multiplex PCR reads, TCRdb called clonotypes with MiXCR, one entry per CDR3 protein. The sample has roughly 17,000 distinct CDR3 sequences; around 60% are singletons. Sequenced material: tumor-adjacent breast tissue. The receptors stem from a female donor with breast cancer. Some clones in this sample may be carry-over from other donors' samples.

This clonotype was seen at least ten times. The V gene is TRBV28, the J gene TRBJ2-1, with a possible D match to TRBD1 (6 bases). The germline V gene has CDR1 MDHEN and CDR2 SYDVKM. The CDR3 runs to 14 residues. Trimming cost V 5 bases and J 7 bases, with 15 bases left between them. CDR3 DNA sequence: TGTGCCAGCAGTCCAGGTGGGGGCCGAAATGAGCAGTTCTTC. Residues: CASSPGGGRNEQFF.

This clonotype has a count of ten or more. The rearrangement links TRBV18 to TRBJ2-5, with D possibly TRBD1 on 6 matching bases. The ends were cut back, 3 bases at V and 5 bases at J, with 19 bases in the middle. Germline assignment: CDR1 KGHSH and CDR2 LQKENI. CDR3 size: 16 residues. In nucleotides, the CDR3 is TGTGCCAGCTCACCGAGAGGACCGGGACAAAGCGAGACCCAGTACTTC. Its protein is CASSPRGPGQSETQYF.

V is TRBV20-1 and J is TRBJ1-5; no clear D gene. CDR1 and CDR2 (germline): DFQATT, SNEGSKA (reference sequence). CDR3 length: 13 residues. V was clipped by 0 bases and J by 3 bases, with 6 bases between them. In DNA, the CDR3 is TGCAGTGCTAGAGAGGGATCCAATCAGCCCCAGCATTTT. Amino acids: CSAREGSNQPQHF.

By share of the sample, this clonotype is medium-sized. V usage is TRBV6-5 and J usage is TRBJ1-2; D possibly corresponds to TRBD1 (5 bases). Trimming left V 6 bases short and J 1 base short, with 15 bases between. Germline lookup yields CDR1 MNHEY and CDR2 SVGAGI. This CDR3 is built from 15 residues. This chain's CDR3 is CASSPRQRNNYGYTF. CDR3 bases: TGTGCCAGCAGCCCCAGACAGAGAAATAACTATGGCTACACCTTC.

The chain carries TRBV12-3 or TRBV12-4 and TRBJ1-5, with a tentative D call TRBD1 (5 bases). The CDR3 has 12 amino acids. The ends were cut back, 2 bases at V and 6 bases at J, with 5 bases in the middle. The CDR3 sequence: CASSLQGQPQHF. In DNA, the CDR3 is TGTGCCAGCAGTTTACAGGGTCAGCCCCAGCATTTT.

The chain joins TRBV28 to TRBJ1-3; no firm D call. The ends were cut back, 5 bases at V and 4 bases at J, with 9 bases in the middle. Looked up from germline, CDR1 is MDHEN and CDR2 is SYDVKM. The CDR3 length is 13 residues. CDR3 region: CASSAATGNTIYF. Here the CDR3 DNA reads TGTGCCAGCAGTGCCGCGACGGGAAACACCATATATTTT.

The genes are TRBV3-1 and TRBJ2-5, with 8 bases lining up with TRBD2. V lost 5 bases, J lost 2 bases, and 7 bases stayed unmatched. CDR3 length equals 15 residues. The germline CDR1 and CDR2 sequences are LGHDT and YNNKEL (reference sequence). The CDR3 bases are TGTGCCAGCAGCTATACTAGCGGAGGACAAGAGACCCAGTACTTC. Encoded protein: CASSYTSGGQETQYF.

J is TRBJ2-7 and V is TRBV20-1; a weak D match, TRBD1 (7 bases). The CDR3 has 14 amino acids. CDR1 DFQATT and CDR2 SNEGSKA come from the germline V gene (reference sequence). Between the trimmed V and J ends, which lost 1 base and 6 bases, there was a span of 16 bases. This chain's CDR3 is CSARGRGVYGEQYF. The CDR3 coding sequence is TGCAGTGCTAGAGGCAGGGGGGTTTACGGCGAGCAGTACTTC.

CDR3 DNA sequence: TGTGCCAGCAGCCTAGATACTGGAGATCAGCCCCAGCATTTT. Protein: CASSLDTGDQPQHF. J is TRBJ1-5 and V is TRBV7-2; D call uncertain. The CDR3 has 14 residues. V gave up 5 bases and J gave up 5 bases, with 13 bases separating them. Germline V CDR1 and CDR2: SGHTA, FQGNSA.

This clonotype has at least ten counts. The rearrangement joins TRBV20-1 to TRBJ2-1; D is unresolved. With 2 bases removed from V and 8 bases from J, the gap between germline ends came to 16 bases. Germline CDR1 and CDR2: DFQATT and SNEGSKA (reference sequence). The CDR3 runs to 14 residues. CDR3 sequence: CSARSQLGIDEQFF. The DNA of the CDR3 is TGCAGTGCTAGATCTCAGTTAGGAATCGATGAGCAGTTCTTC.

The chain is built from TRBV14 and TRBJ1-2; 7 bases map to TRBD1. The trim removed 5 bases at V and 12 bases at J, leaving 15 bases unmatched. Germline CDR1 SGHDN, CDR2 FVKESK. The CDR3 consists of 14 residues. This CDR3 is CASSETTGRPPNTF. The CDR3 nucleotides read TGTGCCAGCAGCGAAACGACAGGGAGGCCTCCCAACACCTTC. Complete variable domain (other parts from reference TRBV14 and TRBJ1-2): EAGVTQFPSHSVIEKGQTVTLRCDPISGHDNLYWYRRVMGKEIKFLLHFVKESKQDESGMPNNRFLAERTGGTYSTLKVQPAELEDSGVYFCASSETTGRPPNTFGSGTRLTVV.

The chain joins TRBV20-1 to TRBJ1-2; D is uncertain. The CDR3 has 12 residues. The V and J ends lost 0 bases and 2 bases respectively, with 4 bases between them. Per the germline V gene, CDR1 is DFQATT and CDR2 is SNEGSKA (reference sequence). The CDR3 DNA reads TGCAGTGCTAGAGACAGCAACTATGGCTACACCTTC. Residues: CSARDSNYGYTF.

The table lists this clonotype with a few counts. The CDR3 region has the DNA TGTGCCAGCAGCTTAGTCGTATCGGCAGGTTATGGCTACACCTTC. This encodes CASSLVVSAGYGYTF. V usage is TRBV7-8 and J usage is TRBJ1-2; D is undetermined. This CDR3 spans 15 amino acids. The germline CDR1 and CDR2 sequences are SGHVS and FQNEAQ. V gave up 1 base and J gave up 5 bases, with 14 bases separating them.

This clonotype was seen ten or more times. This sequence joins TRBV5-1 and TRBJ1-1; D is possibly TRBD1 (5 bases). CDR3 length equals 15 residues. CDR1 and CDR2 (germline): SGHRS, YFSETQ. Trimming removed 3 bases at V and 3 bases at J, with 15 bases between. The DNA for the CDR3 is TGCGCCAGCAGCTCCCCGTCTGGGGGGTACACTGAAGCTTTCTTT. This translates into CASSSPSGGYTEAFF.

Sample share makes this clonotype medium-sized. This chain uses TRBV15 with TRBJ1-4; D remains unclear. Trimming stripped 11 bases from V and 4 bases from J, with 17 bases between. CDR1 is LNHNV and CDR2 is YYDKDF in the germline V gene (reference sequence). CDR3 length: 14 residues. CDR3 amino acids: CAAGTGRFNEKLFF. The CDR3 DNA reads as TGTGCCGCCGGAACTGGGCGGTTTAATGAAAAACTGTTTTTT.

In its sample, this clonotype was seen once. The chain is built from TRBV24-1 and TRBJ2-2; the D call may be TRBD1 or TRBD2 (5 bases each). With 11 bases removed from V and 2 bases from J, the gap between germline ends came to 11 bases. CDR1 is KGHDR and CDR2 is SFDVKD in the germline V gene. The CDR3 sequence is 13 residues long. The CDR3 DNA reads as TGTGCCAGCAGCAGGGACAACACCGGGGAGCTGTTTTTT. This encodes CASSRDNTGELFF.

V gene TRBV13 combines with J gene TRBJ2-3; 13 positions match TRBD2. J gave up 5 bases and V 5 bases, and 7 bases lay outside the gene matches. The germline CDR1 and CDR2 sequences are PRHDT and FYEKMQ (reference sequence). This CDR3 spans 16 amino acids. The CDR3 nucleotides are TGTGCCAGCAGCGTCACTAGCGGGGGGGCCCAAGATACGCAGTATTTT. Its translation is CASSVTSGGAQDTQYF.

This clonotype has ten or more counts. This chain joins TRBV7-9 and TRBJ1-1, with 8 bases fitting TRBD1. This CDR3 has 14 amino acids. Trimming at V came to 1 base and at J to 7 bases, leaving 5 bases not matched to a gene. Looked up from germline, CDR1 is SEHNR and CDR2 is FQNEAQ (reference sequence). CDR3 DNA: TGTGCCAGCAGCTTAGGAGAGGGGACAGGTGAAGCTTTCTTT. Protein: CASSLGEGTGEAFF. The full variable domain, its missing parts supplied by reference TRBV7-9 and TRBJ1-1, is DTGVSQNPRHKITKRGQNVTFRCDPISEHNRLYWYRQTLGQGPEFLTYFQNEAQLEKSRLLSDRFSAERPKGSFSTLEIQRTEQGDSAMYLCASSLGEGTGEAFFGQGTRLTVV.

With respect to this clonotype: The germline gene is not matched at one end of the junction; a read error may be the cause. This chain joins TRBV5-1 and TRBJ2-1; D not certain. The CDR3 loop spans 13 amino acids. Germline-derived CDR1 and CDR2 are SGHRS and YFSETQ. CDR3 loop: CASSLEVYNDQFF. In nucleotides, the CDR3 is TGCGCCAGCAGCTTGGAAGTTTACAATGACCAGTTCTTC.

This clonotype was seen at least ten times. The V gene is TRBV5-8, the J gene TRBJ1-2; 12 positions agree with TRBD1. This CDR3 is built from 16 residues. The V gene end was trimmed by 0 bases and the J gene end by 8 bases; junction bases not matched to a gene: 8. Germline-derived CDR1 and CDR2 are SGHTS and YDEGEE. The CDR3 spells CASSLEFLGQGAGYTF. Here the CDR3 DNA reads TGTGCCAGCAGCTTGGAATTTTTGGGACAGGGGGCAGGCTACACCTTC.

The chain employs TRBV7-9 and TRBJ2-7; 8 bases fit TRBD1. Germline assignment: CDR1 SEHNR and CDR2 FQNEAQ (reference sequence). V shed 6 bases, J shed 5 bases, and the junction held 9 bases outside the gene matches. The CDR3 contains 14 residues. DNA for the CDR3: TGTGCCAGCAGTTGGGCAGGGGGCAGCGACGAGCAGTACTTC. Its protein is CASSWAGGSDEQYF.